The 25 T cell receptor beta chains below come from one sample, sequenced in a study of shared clonotypes between healthy human individuals. Method: immunoSEQ multiplex PCR; TCRdb's copy keeps in-frame clones and lacks some. The table has some 980,000 clones, over 60% seen once. The source material was memory CD4+ T cells sorted from blood. Subset meaning: CD45RA-negative fraction. The receptors were gathered from a young man in good health.

The chain joins TRBV18 to TRBJ2-2, with D perhaps matching TRBD1 (5 bases). The CDR3 is made up of 18 amino acids. V was shortened by 4 bases and J by 0 bases, with 18 bases between the two germline ends. CDR1 is KGHSH, CDR2 LQKENI, per germline. Here the CDR3 DNA reads TGTGCCAGCTCACGACTTGGGGCGGTCGGGTCGAACACCGGGGAGCTGTTTTTT. Its protein is CASSRLGAVGSNTGELFF.

The chain links TRBV30 to TRBJ2-5; 8 bases map to TRBD2. The CDR3 spans 14 residues. CDR1 and CDR2 (germline): GTSNPN, SVGIG (reference sequence). The J segment lost 7 bases and the V segment lost 4 bases, leaving 11 bases of the junction unmatched. CDR3 DNA: TGTGCCTGGACTGGGGAGACGGGAGGGGTGACCCAGTACTTC. Encoded protein: CAWTGETGGVTQYF.

For this clone: A much larger clone sits a single nucleotide away, making a read error possible. The sample has other DNA sequences that encode this CDR3 too. CDR3 in DNA: TGTGCCAGCAGCTTTAGGAGACTGGCGGGCAATGAGCAGTTCTTC. It yields the protein CASSFRRLAGNEQFF. The chain links TRBV5-6 to TRBJ2-1; D might be TRBD2 (5 bases). Germline CDR1 is SGHDT and CDR2 is YYEEEE. The CDR3 is 15 residues long. The V gene lost 2 bases and the J gene lost 6 bases, with 15 bases spanning the gap.

V usage is TRBV10-1 and J usage is TRBJ1-2; unclear D gene. CDR3 size: 13 residues. V was pared by 10 bases and J by 8 bases, with 20 bases between. The germline CDR1 and CDR2 sequences are WNHNN and SYGVQD (reference sequence). CDR3 nucleotides: TGCGCCACCAGAGGATCTTTACCAGCGGGCTACACCTTC. Its protein product is CATRGSLPAGYTF.

This clone was detected only a few times. The chain combines TRBV19 with TRBJ2-5, with D maybe TRBD2 (5 bases). The V gene lost 5 bases and the J gene lost 3 bases, with 10 bases spanning the gap. Germline V CDR1 and CDR2: LNHDA, SQIVND (reference sequence). This CDR3 is 13 amino acids long. In DNA form, the CDR3 reads TGTGCCAGTAGTTTGGGAGCAAAAGAGACCCAGTACTTC. Its protein product is CASSLGAKETQYF. The full variable domain, its missing parts supplied by reference TRBV19 and TRBJ2-5, is DGGITQSPKYLFRKEGQNVTLSCEQNLNHDAMYWYRQDPGQGLRLIYYSQIVNDFQKGDIAEGYSVSREKKESFPLTVTSAQKNPTAFYLCASSLGAKETQYFGPGTRLLVL.

V gene TRBV28 combines with J gene TRBJ2-7; 7 bases map to TRBD2. The CDR3 runs 14 residues. J was trimmed by 3 bases and V by 3 bases; bases with no gene match: 5. In germline, CDR1 is MDHEN, CDR2 SYDVKM. CDR3 sequence (DNA): TGTGCCAGCAGTTTGCCCGGGGAGGGCTACGAGCAGTACTTC. Translation: CASSLPGEGYEQYF.

CDR3 coding DNA: TGTGCCAGCATTTGGAGGGCTAGAGCTAACTATGGCTACACCTTC. It specifies CASIWRARANYGYTF. The chain carries TRBV19 and TRBJ1-2; D is ambiguous. Germline V gene sequence: CDR1 LNHDA, CDR2 SQIVND (reference sequence). CDR3 size: 15 residues. The V end was cut by 9 bases, the J end by 0 bases, with 17 bases between.

This chain links TRBV10-3 with TRBJ2-2, with a tentative D call TRBD2 (5 bases). CDR3 length: 15 amino acids. Trimming pared 4 bases from V and 4 bases from J, leaving 13 bases between. Germline lookup yields CDR1 ENHRY and CDR2 SYGVKD. This CDR3 is CAISGYGSGTGELFF. The CDR3 nucleotides read TGTGCCATCAGTGGATATGGGAGTGGCACCGGGGAGCTGTTTTTT.

This clone was recorded only once. This sequence joins TRBV5-1 and TRBJ2-3; D uncertain. The germline gives CDR1 SGHRS, CDR2 YFSETQ. The length of the CDR3 is 14 residues. Trimming shortened V by 0 bases and J by 2 bases, and 7 bases separated the two germline ends. For the CDR3, the DNA is TGCGCCAGCAGCTTGGACCTAAACACAGATACGCAGTATTTT. Translated: CASSLDLNTDTQYF. Supplemented by reference TRBV5-1 and TRBJ2-3, the full variable domain reads KAGVTQTPRYLIKTRGQQVTLSCSPISGHRSVSWYQQTPGQGLQFLFEYFSETQRNKGNFPGRFSGRQFSNSRSEMNVSTLELGDSALYLCASSLDLNTDTQYFGPGTRLTVL.

This clone has just a few counts. V usage is TRBV11-2 and J usage is TRBJ2-7, with D possibly being TRBD1 (9 bases). Trimming removed 6 bases from V and 1 base from J, with 16 bases in between. Germline V gene lookup returns CDR1 SGHAT and CDR2 FQNNGV. The length of the CDR3 is 15 residues. CDR3 nucleotides: TGTGCCAGCAGTCATAGCGGGACAGGGTCCTACGAGCAGTACTTC. Amino acids: CASSHSGTGSYEQYF.

This clone showed up many times. This chain connects TRBV6-1 to TRBJ2-3; D remains ambiguous. Germline CDR1 MNHNS, CDR2 SASEGT. Trimming shortened V by 3 bases and J by 3 bases, and 13 bases separated the two germline ends. The CDR3 consists of 15 residues. The CDR3 protein is CASSEGSVGTDTQYF. DNA for the CDR3: TGTGCCAGCAGTGAGGGGTCAGTAGGAACAGATACGCAGTATTTT.

The V and J genes are TRBV7-9 and TRBJ1-2, with D uncertain. With 4 bases removed from V and 6 bases from J, the gap between germline ends came to 15 bases. The CDR3 covers 14 residues. Germline CDR1 and CDR2: SEHNR and FQNEAQ (reference sequence). This CDR3 is CASSSWPEADGYTF. CDR3 DNA: TGTGCCAGCAGCTCTTGGCCCGAGGCGGATGGCTACACCTTC.

The V and J genes are TRBV9 and TRBJ2-1, with unresolved D. Germline CDR1 reads SGDLS; CDR2 reads YYNGEE. The V end lost 2 bases, the J end lost 7 bases, and 10 bases lay between the germline ends. The CDR3 loop spans 13 amino acids. The CDR3 here is CASSVGSRNEQFF. CDR3 DNA sequence: TGTGCCAGCAGCGTGGGTAGTAGGAATGAGCAGTTCTTC.

This rearrangement joins TRBV29-1 to TRBJ2-7; 7 bases map to TRBD2. This CDR3 region has 16 residues. Looked up from germline, CDR1 is SQVTM and CDR2 is ANQGSEA. The ends lost 2 bases at V and 1 base at J; junction bases unmatched: 11. CDR3 sequence reads: CSVEMGRGPSSYEQYF. The CDR3 DNA reads TGCAGCGTTGAAATGGGGAGGGGCCCCTCATCCTACGAGCAGTACTTC.

CDR3 region: CASGGQSGSYEQFF. The CDR3, as DNA: TGTGCCAGCGGAGGACAGTCGGGCAGTTATGAGCAGTTCTTC. The rearrangement links TRBV6-5 to TRBJ2-1; D is possibly TRBD1 (6 bases). The germline CDR1 and CDR2 sequences are MNHEY and SVGAGI. CDR3 length: 14 amino acids. V was trimmed by 8 bases and J by 8 bases, leaving 19 bases between them.

CDR3 amino acids: CASRMEAGHNSPLHF. Written as DNA, the CDR3 is TGTGCCAGCAGGATGGAAGCAGGTCATAATTCACCCCTCCACTTT. The J gene is TRBJ1-6, the V gene TRBV7-9; no reliable D call. The CDR3 is made up of 15 amino acids. V gave up 6 bases and J gave up 5 bases, with 14 bases separating them. The germline CDR1 and CDR2 sequences are SEHNR and FQNEAQ (reference sequence). Full variable domain (outside the CDR3, taken from reference TRBV7-9 and TRBJ1-6): DTGVSQNPRHKITKRGQNVTFRCDPISEHNRLYWYRQTLGQGPEFLTYFQNEAQLEKSRLLSDRFSAERPKGSFSTLEIQRTEQGDSAMYLCASRMEAGHNSPLHFGNGTRLTVT.

V usage is TRBV7-3 and J usage is TRBJ2-6, with 9 positions matching TRBD1. Losses at the gene ends were 5 bases for V and 3 bases for J; bases not matched to a gene: 8. The CDR3 consists of 17 residues. Germline lookup yields CDR1 SGHTA and CDR2 FQGTGA. DNA of the CDR3: TGTGCCAGCAGCCCGAGGACAGGGGCAAGTGGGGCCAACGTCCTGACTTTC. Its protein product is CASSPRTGASGANVLTF.

As concerns this clone: This sample includes further DNA sequences coding for the same CDR3. The V and J genes are TRBV5-1 and TRBJ2-5, with 8 positions matching TRBD2. The CDR3 runs 14 residues. The ends lost 0 bases at V and 5 bases at J; junction bases unmatched: 3. CDR1 is SGHRS and CDR2 is YFSETQ in the germline V gene. CDR3 loop: CASSLGTSLETQYF. The CDR3 nucleotides read TGCGCCAGCAGCTTGGGGACTAGCTTGGAGACCCAGTACTTC.

J is TRBJ2-1 and V is TRBV11-3, with D hard to call. Germline CDR1 and CDR2: SGHNT and YENEEA. Trimming pared 5 bases from V and 9 bases from J, leaving 11 bases between. The CDR3 has 12 amino acids. The CDR3 loop is CASSPRVGEQFF. The CDR3 DNA sequence: TGTGCCAGCAGCCCCCGCGTGGGTGAGCAGTTCTTC.

This clone was seen a few times. The chain joins TRBV6-1 to TRBJ2-6; no firm D call. Trimming took off 4 bases at V and 0 bases at J, with 10 bases between the two ends. Per the germline V gene, CDR1 is MNHNS and CDR2 is SASEGT. The length of the CDR3 is 16 residues. CDR3 region: CASSVDGYSGANVLTF. In DNA, the CDR3 is TGTGCCAGCAGTGTAGACGGCTACTCTGGGGCCAACGTCCTGACTTTC.

The chain links TRBV11-2 to TRBJ2-1; D possibly corresponds to TRBD2 (6 bases). With 1 base removed from V and 9 bases from J, the gap between germline ends came to 13 bases. The CDR3 is made up of 14 amino acids. The germline V gene has CDR1 SGHAT and CDR2 FQNNGV. The CDR3 here is CASSLGEAGTEQFF. The CDR3 region has the DNA TGTGCCAGCAGCTTAGGTGAGGCGGGAACTGAGCAGTTCTTC.

V gene TRBV1 combines with J gene TRBJ2-5; the tabulated D call, TRBD1, remains unverified against the DNA. TRBV1 is shown as a pseudogene. This CDR3 has 12 amino acids. Here the CDR3 reads CTSSPRGETQYF. The CDR3 DNA sequence: TGCACCAGCAGCCCTAGGGGGGAGACCCAGTACTTC.

This clone has a handful of counts. This chain uses TRBV10-3 with TRBJ2-3, with a possible D match to TRBD2 (6 bases). The CDR3 has 14 residues. Trimming left V 0 bases short and J 5 bases short, with 9 bases between. Germline V gene sequence: CDR1 ENHRY, CDR2 SYGVKD. For the CDR3, the DNA is TGTGCCATCAGTGAGTCTCGCGGGGTAGATACGCAGTATTTT. This gives the protein CAISESRGVDTQYF.

The V call is TRBV7-6, the J call TRBJ2-2, with D perhaps matching TRBD1 (6 bases). V shed 5 bases and J shed 4 bases, with 14 bases lying between them. Per the germline V gene, CDR1 is SGHVS and CDR2 is FNYEAQ. This CDR3 has 15 residues. Written as DNA, the CDR3 is TGTGCCAGCAGCCGGAGTTCAGGGGCCACCGGGGAGCTGTTTTTT. This encodes CASSRSSGATGELFF. Looking up the rest from reference TRBV7-6 and TRBJ2-2 gives the full variable domain: GAGVSQSPRYKVTKRGQDVALRCDPISGHVSLYWYRQALGQGPEFLTYFNYEAQQDKSGLPNDRFSAERPEGSISTLTIQRTEQRDSAMYRCASSRSSGATGELFFGEGSRLTVL.

The chain has TRBV9 and TRBJ2-7, with 9 bases that match TRBD1. The germline CDR1 and CDR2 sequences are SGDLS and YYNGEE. The CDR3 totals 15 residues. Germline trimming cut 3 bases from V and 2 bases from J; bases unmatched to any gene: 6. CDR3 nucleotides: TGTGCCAGCAGCGGGGGACAGGGAGGACCCTACGAGCAGTACTTC. It translates to CASSGGQGGPYEQYF. Full variable domain (remainder filled in from reference TRBV9 and TRBJ2-7): DSGVTQTPKHLITATGQRVTLRCSPRSGDLSVYWYQQSLDQGLQFLIQYYNGEERAKGNILERFSAQQFPDLHSELNLSSLELGDSALYFCASSGGQGGPYEQYFGPGTRLTVT.